The 26 T cell receptor beta chains presented below share a single source sample, sequenced in a study of Graves' ophthalmopathy and Graves' hyperthyroidism. Amplifying from RNA transcripts, the study obtained TCR beta CDR3 regions. Second-round multiplex PCR came after a first-round RT-PCR that employed HTBI primers. TCRdb reprocessed the multiplex PCR reads via MiXCR and lists one record per CDR3 protein. The data show some 410,000 distinct CDR3 sequences, with about 21% seen just once and roughly 3% held by the top ten. What was sequenced was peripheral blood. The receptors were sampled from a woman between 18 and 30 years old with stable Graves' hyperthyroidism.

This clonotype was seen ten or more times. This chain connects TRBV7-9 to TRBJ2-7; 11 bases map to TRBD1. The CDR3 length is 15 residues. The trim removed 6 bases at V and 3 bases at J, leaving 7 bases unmatched. Germline CDR1 and CDR2: SEHNR and FQNEAQ (reference sequence). In DNA form, the CDR3 reads TGTGCCAGCAGGTCCGGACAGGGGGCCATCTACGAGCAGTACTTC. It codes for CASRSGQGAIYEQYF. The complete variable domain, with remaining parts taken from reference TRBV7-9 and TRBJ2-7, reads DTGVSQNPRHKITKRGQNVTFRCDPISEHNRLYWYRQTLGQGPEFLTYFQNEAQLEKSRLLSDRFSAERPKGSFSTLEIQRTEQGDSAMYLCASRSGQGAIYEQYFGPGTRLTVT.

This clonotype was counted ten times or more. The chain joins TRBV6-2 or TRBV6-3 to TRBJ2-7; no definite D call. Deletions cut 7 bases from V and 3 bases from J, with 10 bases between. The CDR3 runs 12 residues. Germline assignment: CDR1 MNHEY and CDR2 SVGEGT. Here the CDR3 reads CASKRNNYEQYF. The CDR3 nucleotides are TGTGCCAGCAAGAGGAACAACTACGAGCAGTACTTC.

This clonotype was detected only once. V usage is TRBV5-6 and J usage is TRBJ1-2; D ambiguous. Germline V CDR1 and CDR2: SGHDT, YYEEEE. This CDR3 region has 15 residues. Trimming left V 3 bases short and J 8 bases short, with 20 bases between. The CDR3 DNA reads TGTGCCAGCAGCTGGACTCGGACGGACGGTGGAGGCTACACCTTC. Amino acid sequence: CASSWTRTDGGGYTF. Full variable domain (rest looked up from reference TRBV5-6 and TRBJ1-2): DAGVTQSPTHLIKTRGQQVTLRCSPKSGHDTVSWYQQALGQGPQFIFQYYEEEERQRGNFPDRFSGHQFPNYSSELNVNALLLGDSALYLCASSWTRTDGGGYTFGSGTRLTVV.

The V call is TRBV6-2 or TRBV6-3, the J call TRBJ2-7; maybe TRBD2 (6 bases). The CDR3 has 15 residues. CDR1 and CDR2 (germline): MNHEY, SVGEGT. The V end was cut by 4 bases, the J end by 1 base, with 14 bases between. CDR3 sequence: CASSSWRGGSYEQYF. The CDR3 region has the DNA TGTGCCAGCAGTTCTTGGCGGGGTGGTTCCTACGAGCAGTACTTC.

This clonotype was seen more than once but under ten times. The rearrangement uses TRBV10-3 and TRBJ2-5; D might be TRBD2 (5 bases). Deletions cut 2 bases from V and 4 bases from J, with 8 bases between. CDR1 and CDR2 from the germline V gene are ENHRY and SYGVKD. The CDR3 contains 13 residues. The CDR3 is CAISETRGETQYF. CDR3 coding DNA: TGTGCCATCAGTGAGACCCGGGGAGAGACCCAGTACTTC.

This clonotype was recorded many times. The chain joins TRBV11-2 to TRBJ1-5; no firm D call. CDR1 and CDR2 (germline): SGHAT, FQNNGV. With 0 bases removed from V and 0 bases from J, the gap between germline ends came to 6 bases. This CDR3 has 15 residues. This CDR3 is CASSLDGISNQPQHF. Written as DNA, the CDR3 is TGTGCCAGCAGCTTAGACGGGATTAGCAATCAGCCCCAGCATTTT.

This clonotype was observed many times. The V gene is TRBV2, the J gene TRBJ1-5, with D perhaps TRBD1 (5 bases). The CDR3 is made up of 14 amino acids. Germline CDR1 is SNHLY and CDR2 is FYNNEI. Trimming took off 4 bases at V and 4 bases at J, with 11 bases between the two ends. The CDR3, as DNA: TGTGCCAGCAGTGGAGGGACGGATAATCAGCCCCAGCATTTT. Protein sequence: CASSGGTDNQPQHF.

The sample holds many counts of this clonotype. This chain links TRBV19 with TRBJ1-1, with a weak D call TRBD1 (5 bases). Germline V gives CDR1 LNHDA, CDR2 SQIVND (reference sequence). CDR3 length equals 15 residues. Trimming stripped 3 bases from V and 3 bases from J, with 14 bases between. The CDR3 is CASSMSRSRDTEAFF. The CDR3 DNA follows: TGTGCCAGTAGTATGTCTCGCAGCAGGGACACTGAAGCTTTCTTT. The complete variable domain, with remaining parts taken from reference TRBV19 and TRBJ1-1, reads DGGITQSPKYLFRKEGQNVTLSCEQNLNHDAMYWYRQDPGQGLRLIYYSQIVNDFQKGDIAEGYSVSREKKESFPLTVTSAQKNPTAFYLCASSMSRSRDTEAFFGQGTRLTVV.

This clonotype has a count of ten or more. The genes are TRBV2 and TRBJ2-5; D is unclear. Germline V CDR1 and CDR2: SNHLY, FYNNEI. Between the trimmed V and J ends, which lost 8 bases and 0 bases, there was a span of 13 bases. The CDR3 consists of 14 residues. CDR3 nucleotide sequence: TGTGCCAGCGTGGAACCATCGTACCAAGAGACCCAGTACTTC. This gives the protein CASVEPSYQETQYF.

This clonotype was observed many times. V usage is TRBV12-3 or TRBV12-4 and J usage is TRBJ2-5; 7 bases match TRBD2. This CDR3 spans 14 amino acids. The V gene end was trimmed by 3 bases and the J gene end by 2 bases; junction bases not matched to a gene: 3. The chain's CDR3 is CASSFDGGQETQYF. The CDR3, as DNA: TGTGCCAGCAGTTTCGACGGGGGGCAAGAGACCCAGTACTTC.

The table lists this clonotype with many counts. The V and J genes are TRBV18 and TRBJ2-5; TRBD2 matches 9 bases. V trimming: 4 bases; J trimming: 3 bases; junction bases outside the gene matches: 6. This CDR3 comprises 15 residues. Germline CDR1 and CDR2: KGHSH and LQKENI. CDR3 bases: TGTGCCAGCTCACGCTACTGGACTAGCGAAGAGACCCAGTACTTC. Protein sequence: CASSRYWTSEETQYF.

This clonotype has a handful of counts. The J gene is TRBJ2-3, the V gene TRBV9; D not certain. Germline V gives CDR1 SGDLS, CDR2 YYNGEE. The length of the CDR3 is 14 residues. The ends were cut back, 4 bases at V and 2 bases at J, with 11 bases in the middle. CDR3 DNA: TGTGCCAGCAGCCCCCGACAAGACACAGATACGCAGTATTTT. It translates to CASSPRQDTDTQYF.

The rearrangement joins TRBV18 to TRBJ1-3; no clear D. Germline CDR1 KGHSH, CDR2 LQKENI. The V end was cut by 6 bases, the J end by 0 bases, with 12 bases between. CDR3 length: 15 residues. The CDR3 DNA reads as TGTGCCAGCTCGAAAGGAGGCTACTCTGGAAACACCATATATTTT. It encodes CASSKGGYSGNTIYF.

To note about this clonotype: The junction does not match germline at one end; this may be a read error. The V and J genes are TRBV12-3 or TRBV12-4 and TRBJ1-1, with D maybe TRBD1 (6 bases). CDR3 length equals 15 residues. The DNA for the CDR3 is TGTGCCAGCAGTTTAGGGGGTTACAGGGACTTAGAAGCTTGCTTT. Translated: CASSLGGYRDLEACF.

This clonotype was detected many times. The chain couples TRBV9 to TRBJ1-2, with D tentatively TRBD1 (5 bases). The CDR3 sequence is 13 residues long. V was pared by 5 bases and J by 5 bases, with 13 bases between. Germline loops: CDR1 SGDLS, CDR2 YYNGEE. The CDR3 region has the DNA TGTGCCAGCAGTGGAGGGGCAGGGTATGGCTACACCTTC. This gives the protein CASSGGAGYGYTF.

This clonotype was observed at least ten times. The chain links TRBV18 to TRBJ1-1, with D hard to call. The CDR3 extends over 15 amino acids. Trimming took 2 bases from V and 1 from J, leaving 11 bases between them. In germline, CDR1 is KGHSH, CDR2 LQKENI. CDR3 sequence: CASSPTGGGNTEAFF. The CDR3 region has the DNA TGTGCCAGCTCACCAACCGGCGGAGGGAACACTGAAGCTTTCTTT.

This clonotype was seen many times. The chain is built from TRBV20-1 and TRBJ2-7, with TRBD2 matching 8 bases. Germline-derived CDR1 and CDR2 are DFQATT and SNEGSKA (reference sequence). J lost 7 bases, V lost 6 bases, and 14 bases had no gene match. There are 14 residues in the CDR3. CDR3 loop: CSALGPAGESEQYF. CDR3 coding DNA: TGCAGTGCCCTGGGACCAGCGGGAGAGAGTGAGCAGTACTTC.

This clonotype was counted many times. The chain combines TRBV12-3 or TRBV12-4 with TRBJ2-2; D gene uncertain. The CDR3 sequence is 12 residues long. Trimming took off 10 bases at V and 1 base at J, with 7 bases between the two ends. The CDR3 DNA reads as TGTGCCACCCCGGTGAACACCGGGGAGCTGTTTTTT. Protein sequence: CATPVNTGELFF.

This clonotype was recorded at least ten times. The CDR3, as DNA: TGTGCCAGCAGCTTACCTGGGCCGCAAGAGACCCAGTACTTC. Amino acid sequence: CASSLPGPQETQYF. The V call is TRBV7-2, the J call TRBJ2-5; D gene uncertain. Trimming took off 2 bases at V and 2 bases at J, with 9 bases between the two ends. The germline V gene encodes CDR1 SGHTA and CDR2 FQGNSA. This CDR3 comprises 14 residues. The full variable domain, in which reference TRBV7-2 and TRBJ2-5 provide the parts outside the CDR3, is GAGVSQSPSNKVTEKGKDVELRCDPISGHTALYWYRQSLGQGLEFLIYFQGNSAPDKSGLPSDRFSAERTGGSVSTLTIQRTQQEDSAVYLCASSLPGPQETQYFGPGTRLLVL.

This clonotype was seen ten or more times. The chain is built from TRBV6-2 or TRBV6-3 and TRBJ1-5, with 7 bases identical to TRBD1. From germline, CDR1 is MNHEY and CDR2 SVGEGT. This CDR3 region has 15 residues. Trimming at V came to 6 bases and at J to 6 bases, leaving 11 bases not matched to a gene. This CDR3 reads CASRPPGGTRQPQHF. CDR3 DNA: TGTGCCAGCAGGCCCCCAGGGGGTACGCGTCAGCCCCAGCATTTT.

This clonotype occurred many times. The rearrangement uses TRBV29-1 and TRBJ1-2; 9 nucleotides agree with TRBD1. CDR1 and CDR2 (germline): SQVTM, ANQGSEA. CDR3 length: 13 amino acids. V lost 8 bases, J lost 2 bases, and 6 bases stayed unmatched. CDR3: CSSRTGENYGYTF. Written as DNA, the CDR3 is TGCAGCTCACGGACAGGGGAGAACTATGGCTACACCTTC.

At least ten counts were recorded for this clonotype. The rearrangement uses TRBV13 and TRBJ1-5; 7 positions agree with TRBD1. Losses at the gene ends were 7 bases for V and 5 bases for J; bases not matched to a gene: 5. The length of the CDR3 is 13 residues. Germline CDR1 reads PRHDT; CDR2 reads FYEKMQ (reference sequence). The CDR3 region is CASKGAAHQPQHF. The CDR3 DNA follows: TGTGCCAGCAAGGGGGCAGCCCATCAGCCCCAGCATTTT.

The chain couples TRBV28 to TRBJ2-7, with TRBD2 matching over 10 bases. Germline-derived CDR1 and CDR2 are MDHEN and SYDVKM. The CDR3 loop spans 15 amino acids. V shed 5 bases and J 0 bases; nucleotides not matched to a gene: 4. The CDR3 is CASSRSSGGSYEQYF. The CDR3 nucleotides are TGTGCCAGCAGTCGGTCTAGCGGGGGCTCCTACGAGCAGTACTTC. The whole variable domain, remainder taken from reference TRBV28 and TRBJ2-7, is DVKVTQSSRYLVKRTGEKVFLECVQDMDHENMFWYRQDPGLGLRLIYFSYDVKMKEKGDIPEGYSVSREKKERFSLILESASTNQTSMYLCASSRSSGGSYEQYFGPGTRLTVT.

In this sample, this clonotype turned up a few times. In DNA, the CDR3 is TGTGCCAGCAGCGTAGGGCGGTCGGGGGAGCAGTACTTC. It codes for CASSVGRSGEQYF. The chain links TRBV9 to TRBJ2-7, with a weak D call TRBD2 (5 bases). The V end was cut by 0 bases, the J end by 7 bases, with 11 bases between. CDR3 length: 13 amino acids. Germline values: CDR1 SGDLS, CDR2 YYNGEE. The full variable domain, its missing parts supplied by reference TRBV9 and TRBJ2-7, is DSGVTQTPKHLITATGQRVTLRCSPRSGDLSVYWYQQSLDQGLQFLIQYYNGEERAKGNILERFSAQQFPDLHSELNLSSLELGDSALYFCASSVGRSGEQYFGPGTRLTVT.

At least ten counts were recorded for this clonotype. The J gene is TRBJ2-2, the V gene TRBV12-3 or TRBV12-4, with a possible D match to TRBD2 (7 bases). Trimming removed 6 bases from V and 7 bases from J, with 15 bases in between. The CDR3 contains 14 residues. CDR3 coding DNA: TGTGCCAGCAGCCTCGGCGGGGGCATCGGGGAGCTGTTTTTT. It is translated as CASSLGGGIGELFF.

The sample holds many counts of this clonotype. This sequence joins TRBV6-2 or TRBV6-3 and TRBJ2-7; 7 bases are a match to TRBD1. The CDR3 is made up of 13 amino acids. CDR1 and CDR2 (germline): MNHEY, SVGEGT. The J segment lost 6 bases and the V segment lost 0 bases, leaving 2 bases of the junction unmatched. This CDR3 is CASSYSGTAEQYF. CDR3 nucleotide sequence: TGTGCCAGCAGTTACTCCGGGACAGCCGAGCAGTACTTC.